The clone carrying this TCR beta chain was found once. The germline CDR1 and CDR2 sequences are MNHEY and SMNVEV (reference sequence). The CDR3 covers 13 residues. The junction had 4 bases not matched to a gene; V was cut back by 10 bases and J by 3 bases. The data derive from a study of blood T cell repertoires in COVID-19. Study overall: The analysed material was cDNA or gDNA that came from T cells, B-cell-depleted T cells, or PBMCs.

In the source study's methods: Reference gene primer amplification in the assay estimated nucleated cell counts. TCRdb keeps only in-frame clones here, not all; method: immunoSEQ multiplex PCR. From that table come the V and J calls and clone size; the DNA was used to work out D and trimming. The sample has around 260,000 clones, 70% to 85% seen once. Recruited during active infection, patients (from Seattle) were subsequently followed longitudinally. This chain connects TRBV27 to TRBJ2-3; 10 bases align to TRBD1. Sequencing input: peripheral blood. This clonotype was sampled from a human donor with COVID-19, enrolled during active disease. The donor label of this sample is uncertain. The CDR3 reads CATWTGGTDTQYF. DNA of the CDR3: TGTGCCACCTGGACAGGGGGGACAGATACGCAGTATTTT.